This TCR beta chain appears in the sequencing data of a study of T cells in Graves' hyperthyroidism and ophthalmopathy. Lactation, pregnancy, other autoimmune disease or uncontrolled infection led to exclusion of patients. Predating any ophthalmopathy symptoms, the blood sample was taken at first hyperthyroidism diagnosis. The PBMCs studied were ones that came from about 10 ml fresh peripheral blood. The CDR3 consists of 14 residues. The V gene's germline CDR1 is DFQATT and CDR2 SNEGSKA (reference sequence). The V end lost 7 bases, the J end lost 4 bases, and 17 bases lay between the germline ends. This clonotype was observed at least ten times. The TCR beta CDR3 regions underwent amplification using RNA transcripts as the source. A first-round RT-PCR of the TCR CDR3 used the HTBI primer set. TCRdb reprocessed the multiplex PCR reads via MiXCR and lists one record per CDR3 protein. The sample has roughly 180,000 distinct CDR3 sequences, about 9.4% seen once.

The chain links TRBV20-1 to TRBJ2-1; perhaps TRBD2 as D (7 bases). Sequencing was done on a sample of blood. The source of this sequence is a young woman with Graves' hyperthyroidism that later progressed to Graves' ophthalmopathy. CDR3 loop: CSVKRGGPYNEQFF. CDR3 DNA sequence: TGCAGTGTAAAGAGGGGGGGCCCTTACAATGAGCAGTTCTTC.